The subject of this entry is one T cell receptor beta chain. This clonotype was seen repeatedly, ten times or more. What this receptor recognizes is not known. No much larger clone is present one base from it, and per-base qualities are unavailable. The data derive from a study of T cells in Graves' hyperthyroidism and ophthalmopathy (dated by TCRdb to 2018 to 2020). Some background on the complete study: Peripheral blood samples were taken at initial diagnosis, before any treatment was given. The 100 discovery patients were divided at random into training and test sets in a 7:3 ratio. Thyroid tissue and blood T-cell repertoires from about six Graves' hyperthyroidism patients were also compared in the study. The paper describes TCR Vbeta CDR3 sequencing of about 140 peripheral blood samples, made up of some 40 ophthalmopathy patients, roughly 75 hyperthyroidism patients and roughly 17 progressor patients. Following sampling, methimazole starting at 30 mg daily was given to hyperthyroidism patients, and high-dose intravenous methylprednisolone was given to ophthalmopathy patients. To identify distinguishing TCR V-J signatures, a discovery cohort of around 100 patients was used, comprising 40 to 45 with Graves' ophthalmopathy and 57 with stable Graves' hyperthyroidism. Prospective prediction of ophthalmopathy was tested in an independent validation cohort consisting of 18 to 20 hyperthyroidism patients and 15 to 17 patients who later progressed to ophthalmopathy. Study-level results and caveats: Most expanded thyroid clonotypes (frequency above 0.001) were also detected in blood, suggesting blood repertoires may reflect thyroid immune responses. During validation, the model predicted progression to ophthalmopathy a median of about 6.5 months ahead of onset, with around 71% sensitivity and more than 72% specificity. Sample size was not statistically predetermined, and investigators were not blinded to group allocation. A model built on a 13 V-J signature distinguished ophthalmopathy from stable hyperthyroidism, reaching over 85% sensitivity and 81% to 83% specificity in cross-validation and 80%/75% in testing.

From cysteine to phenylalanine, the CDR3 is 13 amino acids long. CDR3 DNA only is kept here, 39 bases in frame from base 1. Cut back by 1 base and 0 bases, the V and J ends lie 6 bases apart. Reading the germline V gene (reference sequence) gives CDR1 GTSNPN and CDR2 SVGIG. Stable Graves' hyperthyroidism was defined as no progression to ophthalmopathy during 18 months of follow-up. Hyperthyroidism patients were newly diagnosed, had a disease duration of under 2 months, and were aged 18 to 65 years. The study excluded patients with uncontrolled infections, other autoimmune diseases, pregnancy or lactation. Clinical symptoms, serum thyroxine and TRAb, thyroid ultrasound, and orbital computed tomography formed the basis for the diagnoses. PBMCs were isolated from more than 9 ml of fresh peripheral blood by Ficoll-Paque density gradient centrifugation. Total RNA was extracted using Trizol reagent, and RNA quality was assessed on an Agilent 2100 Bioanalyzer.

The TCR beta CDR3 regions were amplified from the RNA transcripts. For the first round of RT-PCR on the TCR CDR3, the HTBI primer set was used together with the Qiagen OneStep RT-PCR kit. Libraries were constructed in a second round of multiplex PCR, after which size selection and purification were carried out. Paired-end sequencing of the libraries was performed with 100 bp reads on an Illumina HiSeq2000. As for the authors' bioinformatics: Raw data were processed with SOAPnuke, discarding reads with adapters, uncalled bases, mean Phred below 15, or no exact constant-primer or identifier match. High-quality paired reads were merged using COPE v1.2.5, and each unique nucleotide sequence was defined as a clonotype. MiTCR v1.1 was used to align clonotypes to the IMGT TRBV, TRBD and TRBJ reference segments. Analysis was restricted to V-J combinations with a frequency above 0.0001, which covered roughly 99% of repertoires. The TCS score was defined as F50 (clonal expansion) divided by E x V (chaos), with BLOSUM62-based TCRdist calculated between CDR3 peptides within each V-J. Welch's t-statistics and random forest reduced roughly 530 V-J features to about 13, which were used in a naive Bayes classifier (R e1071). The public reads were reprocessed in TCRdb via fastp at Q25 and MiXCR, keeping in-frame beta chains. Rows merge per CDR3 protein into single entries with the most common DNA and genes. Clone size and V and J calls follow TCRdb, not the original study. Counted in this sample were a few hundred thousand distinct CDR3 sequences; roughly 15% of them appeared once. The biggest ten clones account for 5.3% of the sample.

The rearrangement joined TRBV30 to TRBJ1-1; no D segment can be confidently identified. Sequences were obtained from blood. The clonotype originates from a woman between 18 and 29 years old with Graves' hyperthyroidism. CDR3 region: CAWSDQLNTEAFF. The DNA reads TGTGCCTGGAGTGACCAGTTGAACACTGAAGCTTTCTTT. Here the CDR3 is joined to the reference TRBV30 and TRBJ1-1 genes, and the full variable domain is: SQTIHQWPATLVQPVGSPLSLECTVEGTSNPNLYWYRQAAGRGLQLLFYSVGIGQISSEVPQNLSASRPQDRQFILSSKKLLLSDSGFYLCAWSDQLNTEAFFGQGTRLTVV.